Listed below are T cell receptor beta chains from one sample, sequenced in a study of blood T cell repertoires in COVID-19. Sequencing was performed with immunoSEQ multiplex PCR; in TCRdb, only in-frame clones are kept and a portion is missing. The repertoire holds about 170,000 clones, with about 83% as singletons. The specimen sequenced was peripheral blood. These receptor sequences come from a woman aged 80 or older with COVID-19, enrolled during active disease. CDR3s include the opening cysteine and the closing phenylalanine or tryptophan. The size entry is marked missing in some rows and otherwise reads once, few, many or a size class.

size: once
V: TRBV18
CDR3: CASSPPGPKETQYF

size: NA
V: TRBV5-1
CDR3: CASSLVLAGSGELFF

size: NA
V: TRBV9
CDR3: CASSGLAGVVNEQFF

size: NA
V: TRBV7-3
CDR3: CASSRRQGGSNTEAFF

size: NA
V: TRBV21-1
CDR3: CASSNGPGSKNYYGYTF

size: NA
V: TRBV19
CDR3: CASNYRQFTDTQYF

size: NA
V: TRBV19
CDR3: CASSVTASPLDEQYF

size: once
V: TRBV18
CDR3: CASSPPKAGAGDTQYF

size: NA
V: TRBV27
CDR3: CASSFQGGFGYTF

size: NA
V: TRBV28
CDR3: CASTTGGKPQHF

size: NA
V: TRBV30
CDR3: CAWVTGVEQYF

size: NA
V: TRBV5-4
CDR3: CAFRQGEISGYTF

size: NA
V: TRBV7-3
CDR3: CASSPGSGGAGELFF

size: few
V: TRBV6-2/TRBV6-3
CDR3: CASSPQSVDTQYF

size: few
V: TRBV5-6
CDR3: CASSLPSSTGELFF

size: NA
V: TRBV19
CDR3: CASRIGQGKDEPQHF

size: NA
V: TRBV9
CDR3: CASSSSDGRAQFF

size: NA
V: TRBV21-1
CDR3: CASRMAGNTGELFF

size: few
V: TRBV10-3
CDR3: CAISESGAGRATEAFF

size: NA
V: TRBV5-6
CDR3: CASSTHRGMNTEAFF

size: NA
V: TRBV7-3
CDR3: CASSLTRAAANEQFF

size: NA
V: TRBV5-1
CDR3: CASSFGVNEKLFF

size: NA
V: TRBV10-3
CDR3: CAISGQGSDTQYF

size: NA
V: TRBV29-1
CDR3: CSVEDQGASYNEQFF

size: NA
V: TRBV30
CDR3: CAWSPLGVRVLEQYF

size: NA
V: TRBV10-3
CDR3: CAIRGTGDGYTF

size: NA
V: TRBV7-2
CDR3: CASSLGPSGYNEQFF

size: NA
V: TRBV9
CDR3: CASSVIDTDTEAFF

size: NA
V: TRBV7-2
CDR3: CASSVRLADTQYF

size: NA
V: TRBV29-1
CDR3: CSVATGGVSGANVLTF

size: NA
V: TRBV7-9
CDR3: CASSPVNEQFF

size: NA
V: TRBV6-5
CDR3: CACWKEGQIRDTQYF

size: NA
V: TRBV5-4
CDR3: CASSLQGLGSYEQYF

size: NA
V: TRBV30
CDR3: CAWSSGSPGYTF

size: few
V: TRBV24-1
CDR3: CATSYRDRGHF

size: few
V: TRBV2
CDR3: CASRGQLNTEAFF

size: NA
V: TRBV10-1
CDR3: CASSSGGSVTEAFF

size: NA
V: TRBV30
CDR3: CAWSWGTVEAFF

size: few
V: TRBV4-2
CDR3: CASSQDLGDSSNQPQHF

size: NA
V: TRBV7-2
CDR3: CASSLWTGMIYGYTF

size: NA
V: TRBV5-1
CDR3: CASSLGGLAGARTGELFF

size: NA
V: TRBV6-5
CDR3: CASSLGYEQYF

size: NA
V: TRBV4-1
CDR3: CASSPGNQYYLETQYF

size: NA
V: TRBV5-1
CDR3: CASSLILAGVVYEQYF